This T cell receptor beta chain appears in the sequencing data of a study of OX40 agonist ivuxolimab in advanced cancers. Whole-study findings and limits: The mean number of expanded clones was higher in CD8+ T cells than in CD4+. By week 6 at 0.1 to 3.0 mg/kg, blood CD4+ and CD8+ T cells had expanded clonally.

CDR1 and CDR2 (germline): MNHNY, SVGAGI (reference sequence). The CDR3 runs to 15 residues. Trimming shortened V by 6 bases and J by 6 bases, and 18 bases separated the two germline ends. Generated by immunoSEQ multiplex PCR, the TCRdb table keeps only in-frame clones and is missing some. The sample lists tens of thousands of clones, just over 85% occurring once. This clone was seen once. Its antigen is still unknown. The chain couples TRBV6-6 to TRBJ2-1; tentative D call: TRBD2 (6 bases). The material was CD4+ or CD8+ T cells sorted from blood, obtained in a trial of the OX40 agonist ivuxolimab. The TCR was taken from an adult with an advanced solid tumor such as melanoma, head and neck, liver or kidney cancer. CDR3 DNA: TGTGCCAGCAGCCCGACTAGTGCTTCTGTCAATGAGCAGTTCTTC. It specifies CASSPTSASVNEQFF.